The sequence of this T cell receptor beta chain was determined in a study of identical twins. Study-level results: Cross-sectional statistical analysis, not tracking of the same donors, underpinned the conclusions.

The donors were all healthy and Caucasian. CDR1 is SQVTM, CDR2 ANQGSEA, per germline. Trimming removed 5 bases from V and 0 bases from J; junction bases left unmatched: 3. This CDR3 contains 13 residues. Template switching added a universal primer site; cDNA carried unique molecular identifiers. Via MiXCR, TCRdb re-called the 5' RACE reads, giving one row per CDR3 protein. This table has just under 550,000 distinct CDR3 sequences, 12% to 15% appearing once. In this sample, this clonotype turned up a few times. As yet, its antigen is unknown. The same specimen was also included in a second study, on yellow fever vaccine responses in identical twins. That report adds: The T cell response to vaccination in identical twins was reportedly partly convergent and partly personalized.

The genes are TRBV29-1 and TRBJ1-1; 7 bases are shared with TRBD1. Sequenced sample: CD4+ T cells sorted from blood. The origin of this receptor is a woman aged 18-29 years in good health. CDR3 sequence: CSVHDRVNTEAFF. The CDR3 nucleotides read TGCAGCGTTCATGACAGGGTGAACACTGAAGCTTTCTTT. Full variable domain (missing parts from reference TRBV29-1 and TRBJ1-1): SAVISQKPSRDICQRGTSLTIQCQVDSQVTMMFWYRQQPGQSLTLIATANQGSEATYESGFVIDKFPISRPNLTFSTLTVSNMSPEDSSIYLCSVHDRVNTEAFFGQGTRLTVV.